This passage covers 18 T cell receptor beta chains from one sample sequenced in a study of T cells after yellow fever vaccination. One entry per CDR3 protein, called by TCRdb with MiXCR from the 5' RACE reads. The sample holds 200,000 to 250,000 distinct CDR3 sequences, 3.2% seen once. The sample consisted of CD4+ T cells sorted from PBMCs, taken 10 days after the yellow fever booster vaccination. The receptor source for this set is a man between 18 and 35 years old who received the YFV17D yellow fever vaccine.

This clonotype was found many times. V usage is TRBV5-1 and J usage is TRBJ2-1; D remains ambiguous. Trimming removed 0 bases from V and 4 bases from J, with 11 bases in between. Germline V gene lookup returns CDR1 SGHRS and CDR2 YFSETQ. CDR3 size: 15 residues. The CDR3 region has the DNA TGCGCCAGCAGCTTGGTACCCCAGGAGTACAATGAGCAGTTCTTC. This gives the protein CASSLVPQEYNEQFF.

The chain uses TRBV5-4 and TRBJ1-3; D is ambiguous. The CDR3 totals 15 residues. Germline-derived CDR1 and CDR2 are SGHNT and YYREEE (reference sequence). The V end was cut by 4 bases, the J end by 0 bases, with 11 bases between. The CDR3 here is CASSLDSVSGNTIYF. CDR3 bases: TGTGCCAGCAGCCTAGACTCCGTCTCTGGAAACACCATATATTTT.

This clonotype was counted many times. The J gene is TRBJ2-7, the V gene TRBV28, with D possibly called TRBD1 or TRBD2 (5 bases each). There are 12 residues in the CDR3. The V gene lost 4 bases and the J gene lost 6 bases, with 10 bases spanning the gap. Per germline, CDR1 MDHEN and CDR2 SYDVKM. The CDR3 sequence: CASSSGAREQYV. The CDR3 nucleotides are TGTGCCAGCAGTTCCGGGGCCCGCGAGCAGTACGTC.

The genes are TRBV18 and TRBJ2-3; 7 positions agree with TRBD1. The germline gives CDR1 KGHSH, CDR2 LQKENI. CDR3 length equals 13 residues. After removal of 2 bases from V and 6 bases from J, the junction contained 2 bases not matched to a gene. In DNA, the CDR3 is TGTGCCAGCTCACCAACAGGGGAGGATACGCAGTATTTT. Translated, it gives CASSPTGEDTQYF. Variable domain in full (rest from reference TRBV18 and TRBJ2-3): NAGVMQNPRHLVRRRGQEARLRCSPMKGHSHVYWYRQLPEEGLKFMVYLQKENIIDESGMPKERFSAEFPKEGPSILRIQQVVRGDSAAYFCASSPTGEDTQYFGPGTRLTVL.

This clonotype was observed many times. V is TRBV5-1 and J is TRBJ1-2; 9 bases are a match to TRBD1. The V and J ends lost 4 bases and 7 bases, in that order; junction bases with no gene match: 8. CDR3 length: 14 amino acids. In germline, CDR1 is SGHRS, CDR2 YFSETQ. CDR3 nucleotide sequence: TGCGCCAGCAGCGGCACAGGGGGCGCGGTTGGCTACACCTTC. Its translation is CASSGTGGAVGYTF.

The sample holds a few counts of this clonotype. The chain employs TRBV20-1 and TRBJ1-2; no reliable D call. CDR3 length: 13 residues. Germline V gene lookup returns CDR1 DFQATT and CDR2 SNEGSKA (reference sequence). V was trimmed by 0 bases and J by 5 bases, leaving 10 bases between them. The CDR3 reads CSARDTAKYGYTF. The CDR3 nucleotides read TGCAGTGCTAGAGATACAGCAAAATATGGCTACACCTTC.

In its sample, this clonotype was seen many times. The V gene is TRBV5-1, the J gene TRBJ2-7, with TRBD1 matching over 9 bases. With V trimmed by 4 bases and J by 9 bases, 14 bases remained unmatched. Germline V CDR1 and CDR2: SGHRS, YFSETQ. The CDR3 extends over 15 amino acids. The CDR3 bases are TGCGCCAGCAGCCTGGACAGGGGAGGCCTTGGGGGGCAGTACTTC. Translation: CASSLDRGGLGGQYF.

The V call is TRBV7-6, the J call TRBJ2-3; TRBD1 matches at 7 bases. This CDR3 contains 13 residues. Germline values: CDR1 SGHVS, CDR2 FNYEAQ. The V gene end was trimmed by 2 bases and the J gene end by 5 bases; junction bases not matched to a gene: 1. The chain's CDR3 is CASSLRQGDTQYF. CDR3 sequence (DNA): TGTGCCAGCAGCTTACGACAGGGAGATACGCAGTATTTT.

This clonotype appeared many times. This chain links TRBV7-3 with TRBJ2-5; D perhaps matches TRBD2 (5 bases). The CDR3 runs to 13 residues. V lost 4 bases, J lost 5 bases, and 11 bases lay in between. Germline V gene lookup returns CDR1 SGHTA and CDR2 FQGTGA. The CDR3: CASSSTGVETQYF. CDR3 sequence (DNA): TGTGCCAGCAGCTCCACCGGGGTGGAGACCCAGTACTTC.

The V gene is TRBV6-5, the J gene TRBJ1-6, with D uncertain. Trimming shortened V by 3 bases and J by 0 bases, and 6 bases separated the two germline ends. The CDR3 runs to 15 residues. From germline, CDR1 is MNHEY and CDR2 SVGAGI. The DNA for the CDR3 is TGTGCCAGCAGTTATGCTGGCTCCTATAATTCACCCCTCCACTTT. Translating gives CASSYAGSYNSPLHF.

This clonotype was counted only a few times. The gene calls are TRBV20-1 and TRBJ1-6, with D perhaps TRBD1 (6 bases). There are 14 residues in the CDR3. CDR1 is DFQATT and CDR2 is SNEGSKA in the germline V gene (reference sequence). The ends were cut back, 6 bases at V and 9 bases at J, with 18 bases in the middle. CDR3 residues: CSATTRGWGSPLHF. Here the CDR3 DNA reads TGCAGTGCAACGACTAGGGGGTGGGGTTCACCCCTCCACTTT.

This clonotype has just a few counts. This sequence joins TRBV7-3 and TRBJ2-3; 7 bases are shared with TRBD2. Per germline, CDR1 SGHTA and CDR2 FQGTGA. The junction had 10 bases not matched to a gene; V was cut back by 5 bases and J by 2 bases. The CDR3 loop spans 16 amino acids. The CDR3 here is CASSPRTRGDTDTQYF. DNA of the CDR3: TGTGCCAGCAGCCCTCGGACCCGGGGGGACACAGATACGCAGTATTTT. The whole variable domain, remainder taken from reference TRBV7-3 and TRBJ2-3, is GAGVSQTPSNKVTEKGKYVELRCDPISGHTALYWYRQSLGQGPEFLIYFQGTGAADDSGLPNDRFFAVRPEGSVSTLKIQRTERGDSAVYLCASSPRTRGDTDTQYFGPGTRLTVL.

This clonotype appeared a few times. J is TRBJ1-2 and V is TRBV27; TRBD1 is a possible D gene (5 bases). Germline V gene lookup returns CDR1 MNHEY and CDR2 SMNVEV (reference sequence). The CDR3 has 17 amino acids. Trimming removed 3 bases at V and 4 bases at J, with 21 bases between. The CDR3 sequence is CASSFRHPGPGPYGYTF. The CDR3 region has the DNA TGTGCCAGCAGTTTCCGGCATCCAGGGCCCGGCCCCTATGGCTACACCTTC.

This clonotype has a handful of counts. J is TRBJ2-6 and V is TRBV5-1; D may be TRBD1 (5 bases). V was cut by 2 bases and J by 2 bases, with 8 bases left in between. The CDR3 contains 15 residues. Per germline, CDR1 SGHRS and CDR2 YFSETQ. DNA of the CDR3: TGCGCCAGCAGCTTTATAGGGGCTGGGGCCAACGTCCTGACTTTC. It is translated as CASSFIGAGANVLTF.

The chain carries TRBV10-3 and TRBJ2-5, with 12 bases fitting TRBD1. J gave up 0 bases and V 4 bases, and 9 bases lay outside the gene matches. This CDR3 spans 18 amino acids. The germline gives CDR1 ENHRY, CDR2 SYGVKD. Here the CDR3 reads CAISGSGTGGLYQETQYF. The DNA for the CDR3 is TGTGCCATCAGTGGAAGCGGGACAGGGGGCTTGTACCAAGAGACCCAGTACTTC.

This clonotype has ten or more counts. This chain joins TRBV18 and TRBJ2-2, with a weak D call TRBD1 (6 bases). Germline CDR1 is KGHSH and CDR2 is LQKENI. Trimming pared 4 bases from V and 4 bases from J, leaving 10 bases between. The CDR3 consists of 14 residues. DNA for the CDR3: TGTGCCAGCTCACTAACACAGGGCACCGGGGAGCTGTTTTTT. Translation gives CASSLTQGTGELFF.

This clonotype occurred many times. The rearrangement links TRBV2 to TRBJ2-7; D not certain. CDR1 and CDR2 from the germline V gene are SNHLY and FYNNEI. The CDR3 has 12 residues. Between the trimmed V and J ends, which lost 5 bases and 0 bases, there was a span of 5 bases. This CDR3 is CASSSGSYEQYV. CDR3 nucleotide sequence: TGTGCCAGCAGTTCGGGCTCCTACGAGCAGTACGTC.

This sequence joins TRBV11-3 and TRBJ2-3, with D perhaps given as TRBD1 or TRBD2 (6 bases each). This CDR3 is built from 13 residues. Per germline, CDR1 SGHNT and CDR2 YENEEA. V was pared by 5 bases and J by 10 bases, with 16 bases between. Written as DNA, the CDR3 is TGTGCCAGCAGCAGGGGGAGCGGGCGCGCGCAGTATTTT. Its translation is CASSRGSGRAQYF. Drawing the rest from reference TRBV11-3 and TRBJ2-3, the complete variable domain is EAGVVQSPRYKIIEKKQPVAFWCNPISGHNTLYWYLQNLGQGPELLIRYENEEAVDDSQLPKDRFSAERLKGVDSTLKIQPAELGDSAVYLCASSRGSGRAQYFGPGTRLTVL.